This entry describes one T cell receptor (beta chain). The antigen is not known. A junction boundary mismatches the germline segment, possibly from a read error. The sample belongs to a study of Ad26.COV2.S vaccination and SARS-CoV-2 variants. Study information: COV1001, an Ad26.COV2.S trial, supplied this vaccine-arm donor. Dosing was one shot or two shots 56 days apart. Overall study results and limits: Quantification of TCR breadth and depth may have yielded underestimates of total T cell responses.

Regarding treatment: some 20 received Ad26.COV2.S at low or high dose, single or two shots; about 5 received placebo; per-sample allocation not given. The investigators took samples on day 63 after the first vaccine or placebo injection. The repertoire was sequenced with immunoSEQ multiplex PCR; TCRdb's copy has only in-frame clones and lacks some. The repertoire holds roughly 400,000 clones, with roughly 90% as singletons. Germline V lookup: CDR1 ENHRY, CDR2 SYGVKD. The CDR3 consists of 11 residues. The sample here was peripheral blood, taken in a trial of Ad26.COV2.S vaccine versus placebo. This chain connects TRBV10-3 to TRBJ1-5; D not certain. This sequence was found in a person aged 18-60 years who received the Ad26.COV2.S COVID-19 vaccine or a placebo. This CDR3 is CAISEGQSMVF. The CDR3 coding sequence is TGTGCCATCAGTGAGGGGCAGTCTATGGTTTTC.